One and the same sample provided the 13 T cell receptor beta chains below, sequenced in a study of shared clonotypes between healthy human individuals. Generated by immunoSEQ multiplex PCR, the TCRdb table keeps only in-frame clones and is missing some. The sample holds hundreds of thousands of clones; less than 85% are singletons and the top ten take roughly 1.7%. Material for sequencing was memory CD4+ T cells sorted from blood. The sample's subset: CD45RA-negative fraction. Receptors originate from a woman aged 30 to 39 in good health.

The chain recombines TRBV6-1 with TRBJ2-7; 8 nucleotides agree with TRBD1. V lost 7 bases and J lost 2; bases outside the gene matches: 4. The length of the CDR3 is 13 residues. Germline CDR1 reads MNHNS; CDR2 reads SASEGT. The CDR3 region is CASIQGAPYEQYF. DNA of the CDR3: TGTGCCAGCATCCAGGGGGCCCCCTACGAGCAGTACTTC.

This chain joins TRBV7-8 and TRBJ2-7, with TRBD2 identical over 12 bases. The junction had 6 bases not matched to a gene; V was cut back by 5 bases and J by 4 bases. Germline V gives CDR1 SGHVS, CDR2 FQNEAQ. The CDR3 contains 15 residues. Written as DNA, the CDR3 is TGTGCCAGCAGCAAAAGGACTAGCGGGATGTACGAGCAGTACTTC. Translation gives CASSKRTSGMYEQYF.

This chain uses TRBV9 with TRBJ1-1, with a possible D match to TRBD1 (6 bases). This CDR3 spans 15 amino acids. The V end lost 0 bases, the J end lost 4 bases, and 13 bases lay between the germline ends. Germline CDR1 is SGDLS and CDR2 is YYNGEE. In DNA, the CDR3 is TGTGCCAGCAGCGTAGTGAAAGGGGGTGGCACTGAAGCTTTCTTT. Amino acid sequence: CASSVVKGGGTEAFF.

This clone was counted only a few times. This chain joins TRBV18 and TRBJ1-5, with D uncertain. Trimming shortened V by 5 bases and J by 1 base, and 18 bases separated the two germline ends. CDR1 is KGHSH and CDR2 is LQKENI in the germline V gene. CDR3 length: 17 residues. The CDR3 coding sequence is TGTGCCAGCTCAACCACCGGTTCCCAGATGAGCAATCAGCCCCAGCATTTT. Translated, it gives CASSTTGSQMSNQPQHF.

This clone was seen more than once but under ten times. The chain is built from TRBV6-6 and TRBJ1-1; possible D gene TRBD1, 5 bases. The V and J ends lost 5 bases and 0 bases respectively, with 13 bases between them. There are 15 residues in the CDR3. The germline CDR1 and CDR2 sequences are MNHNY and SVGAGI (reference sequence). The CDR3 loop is CASSLGWGMNTEAFF. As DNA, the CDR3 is TGTGCCAGCAGTCTTGGATGGGGCATGAACACTGAAGCTTTCTTT.

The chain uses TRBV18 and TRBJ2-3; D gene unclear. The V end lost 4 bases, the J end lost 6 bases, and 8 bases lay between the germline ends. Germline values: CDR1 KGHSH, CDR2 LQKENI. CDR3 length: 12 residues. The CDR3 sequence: CASSQLADTQYF. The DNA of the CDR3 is TGTGCCAGCTCACAGTTGGCTGATACGCAGTATTTT.

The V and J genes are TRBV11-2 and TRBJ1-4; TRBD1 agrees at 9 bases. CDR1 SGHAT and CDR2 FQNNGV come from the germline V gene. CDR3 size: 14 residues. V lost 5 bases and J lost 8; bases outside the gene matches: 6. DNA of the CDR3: TGTGCCAGCAGCCTACAGGGGGCGGTCGAAAAACTGTTTTTT. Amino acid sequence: CASSLQGAVEKLFF.

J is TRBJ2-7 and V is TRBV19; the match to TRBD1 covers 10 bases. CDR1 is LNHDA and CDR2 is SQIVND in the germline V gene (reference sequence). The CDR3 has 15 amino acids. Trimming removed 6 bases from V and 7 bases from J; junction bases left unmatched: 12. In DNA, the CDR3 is TGTGCCAGTAGAGCCGGGGGGACAGGGGATGTTGAGCAGTACTTC. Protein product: CASRAGGTGDVEQYF.

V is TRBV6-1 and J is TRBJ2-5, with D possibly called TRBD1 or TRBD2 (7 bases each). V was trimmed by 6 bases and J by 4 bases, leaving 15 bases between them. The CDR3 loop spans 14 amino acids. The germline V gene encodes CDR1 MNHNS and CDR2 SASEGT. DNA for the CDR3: TGTGCCAGCAGAAAGACAGGGAGGGGAGAGACCCAGTACTTC. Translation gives CASRKTGRGETQYF.

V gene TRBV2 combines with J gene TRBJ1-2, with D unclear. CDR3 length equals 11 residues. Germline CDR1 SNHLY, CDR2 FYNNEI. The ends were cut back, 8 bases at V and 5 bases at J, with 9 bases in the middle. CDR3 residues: CASGEMYGYTF. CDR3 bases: TGTGCCAGCGGAGAGATGTATGGCTACACCTTC.

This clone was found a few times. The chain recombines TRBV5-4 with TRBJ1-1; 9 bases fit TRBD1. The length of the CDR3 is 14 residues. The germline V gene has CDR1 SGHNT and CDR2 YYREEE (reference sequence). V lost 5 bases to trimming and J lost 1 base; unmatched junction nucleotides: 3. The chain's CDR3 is CASRAGQGNTEAFF. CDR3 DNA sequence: TGTGCCAGCAGAGCGGGACAGGGGAACACTGAAGCTTTCTTT.

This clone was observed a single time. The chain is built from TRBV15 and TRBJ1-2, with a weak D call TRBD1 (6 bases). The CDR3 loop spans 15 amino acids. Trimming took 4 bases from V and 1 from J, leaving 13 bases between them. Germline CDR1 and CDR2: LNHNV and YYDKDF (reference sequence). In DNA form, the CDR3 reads TGTGCCACCAGCAACGGAGGGGGGCGTAACTATGGCTACACCTTC. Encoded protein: CATSNGGGRNYGYTF.

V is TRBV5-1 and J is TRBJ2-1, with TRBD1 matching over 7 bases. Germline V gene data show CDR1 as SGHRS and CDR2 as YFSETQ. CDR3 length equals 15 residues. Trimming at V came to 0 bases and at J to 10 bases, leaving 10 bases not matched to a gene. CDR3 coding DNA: TGCGCCAGCAGCTTGGGAGACAGGGACCTCCCGGAGCAGTTCTTC. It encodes CASSLGDRDLPEQFF.